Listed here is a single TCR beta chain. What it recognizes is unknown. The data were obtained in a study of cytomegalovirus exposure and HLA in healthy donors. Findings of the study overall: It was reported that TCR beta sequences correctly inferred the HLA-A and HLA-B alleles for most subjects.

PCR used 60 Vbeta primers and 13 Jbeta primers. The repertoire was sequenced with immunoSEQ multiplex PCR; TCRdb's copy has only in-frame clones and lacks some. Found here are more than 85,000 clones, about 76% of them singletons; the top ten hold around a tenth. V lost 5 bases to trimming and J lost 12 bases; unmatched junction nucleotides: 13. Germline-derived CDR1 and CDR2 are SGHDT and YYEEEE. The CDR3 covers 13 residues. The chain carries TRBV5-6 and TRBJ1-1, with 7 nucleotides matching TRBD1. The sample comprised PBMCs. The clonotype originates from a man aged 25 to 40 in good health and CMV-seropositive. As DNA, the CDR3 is TGTGCCAGCAGTGATGCCGGGACAGAGGCTACTTTCTTT. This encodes CASSDAGTEATFF.